The T cell receptor (beta chain) under discussion was sequenced for a study of CD8 T cells in ankylosing spondylitis. The germline V gene encodes CDR1 DFQATT and CDR2 SNEGSKA (reference sequence). This CDR3 is 13 amino acids long. J was trimmed by 1 base and V by 4 bases; bases with no gene match: 2. Quantitative molecular-barcoded 5'-RACE generated the TCR beta libraries. TCRdb analysed the 5' RACE reads with MiXCR anew, one entry per CDR3 protein. This table holds 150,000 to 200,000 distinct CDR3 sequences, around 18% found once. This clonotype was picked up many times. The V call is TRBV20-1, the J call TRBJ1-1, with TRBD1 matching 8 bases. The sample consisted of blood, either unsorted or a sorted T cell fraction (not recorded which). The clonotype originates from a male donor with ankylosing spondylitis or in good health (not recorded which). CDR3 protein: CSAMTGENTEAFF. The CDR3 DNA follows: TGCAGTGCTATGACAGGGGAGAACACTGAAGCTTTCTTT.